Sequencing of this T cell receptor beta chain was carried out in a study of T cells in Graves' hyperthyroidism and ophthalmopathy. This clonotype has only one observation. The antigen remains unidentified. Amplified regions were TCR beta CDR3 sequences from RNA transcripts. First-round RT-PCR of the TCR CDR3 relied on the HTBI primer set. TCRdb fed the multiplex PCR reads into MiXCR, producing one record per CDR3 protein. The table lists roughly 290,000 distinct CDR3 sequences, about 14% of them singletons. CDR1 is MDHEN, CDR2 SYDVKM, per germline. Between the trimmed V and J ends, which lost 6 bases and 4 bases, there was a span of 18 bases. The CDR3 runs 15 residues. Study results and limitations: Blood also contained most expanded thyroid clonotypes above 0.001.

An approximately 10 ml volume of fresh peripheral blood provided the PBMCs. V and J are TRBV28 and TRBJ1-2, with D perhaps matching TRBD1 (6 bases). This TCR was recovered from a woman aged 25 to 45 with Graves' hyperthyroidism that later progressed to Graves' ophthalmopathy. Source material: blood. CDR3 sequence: CASRDTQGPLYGYTF. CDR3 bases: TGTGCCAGCAGGGATACACAGGGCCCTCTCTATGGCTACACCTTC.